Presented here are 29 T cell receptor beta chains from one specimen sequenced in a study of blood T cell repertoires in COVID-19. Some clones are missing from TCRdb's copy, which holds only in-frame ones; the method was immunoSEQ multiplex PCR. Of 150,000 or so clones in the sample, approximately 79% were seen once. Sequencing input: PBMCs or T cells enriched from blood (not recorded which). All receptors derive from a woman aged 50 to 65 who had recovered from COVID-19.

This rearrangement joins TRBV3-1 (or the pseudogene TRBV3-2) to TRBJ2-1; 7 bases are shared with TRBD2. The germline gives CDR1 LGHDT, CDR2 YNNKEL (reference sequence). The V and J ends lost 1 base and 7 bases, in that order; junction bases with no gene match: 13. The CDR3 loop spans 17 amino acids. In nucleotides, the CDR3 is TGTGCCAGCAGCCAAGGTTGGGGAGGGAGAAGTCTGAATGAGCAGTTCTTC. Amino acids: CASSQGWGGRSLNEQFF.

The chain recombines TRBV28 with TRBJ1-5; 11 nucleotides line up with TRBD1. This CDR3 contains 16 residues. V lost 6 bases and J lost 7; bases outside the gene matches: 11. Germline V gene lookup returns CDR1 MDHEN and CDR2 SYDVKM. CDR3 coding DNA: TGTGCCAGCAGAACTCCCGGGACAGGGGGTGCACAGCCCCAGCATTTT. It translates to CASRTPGTGGAQPQHF.

V gene TRBV5-1 combines with J gene TRBJ2-7, with a tentative D call TRBD1 (6 bases). Looked up from germline, CDR1 is SGHRS and CDR2 is YFSETQ. This CDR3 has 14 amino acids. Trimming took 4 bases from V and 6 from J, leaving 17 bases between them. CDR3 bases: TGCGCCAGCAGCACCCCGGGACAACTTACCGAGCAGTACTTC. Its translation is CASSTPGQLTEQYF. The whole variable domain, filled in from reference TRBV5-1 and TRBJ2-7, reads KAGVTQTPRYLIKTRGQQVTLSCSPISGHRSVSWYQQTPGQGLQFLFEYFSETQRNKGNFPGRFSGRQFSNSRSEMNVSTLELGDSALYLCASSTPGQLTEQYFGPGTRLTVT.

This clone was found a few times. The chain combines TRBV19 with TRBJ1-2; D may be TRBD1 (5 bases). Germline CDR1 reads LNHDA; CDR2 reads SQIVND (reference sequence). This CDR3 is built from 13 residues. Deletions cut 7 bases from V and 6 bases from J, with 15 bases between. The CDR3 is CASTKDTLNGYTF. The CDR3 DNA sequence: TGTGCCAGTACCAAGGACACCCTCAATGGCTACACCTTC.

This rearrangement joins TRBV6-5 to TRBJ2-2; no reliable D call. The CDR3 loop spans 16 amino acids. Germline values: CDR1 MNHEY, CDR2 SVGAGI. Trimming took 3 bases from V and 1 from J, leaving 12 bases between them. The CDR3, as DNA: TGTGCCAGCAGTTATTTGGTTGCCAGGAACACCGGGGAGCTGTTTTTT. Translation: CASSYLVARNTGELFF.

The gene calls are TRBV7-2 and TRBJ2-3; 13 bases are shared with TRBD2. J lost 0 bases, V lost 1 base, and 7 bases had no gene match. CDR3 length: 19 residues. Germline CDR1 is SGHTA and CDR2 is FQGNSA. This chain's CDR3 is CASSLGGTSGAASTDTQYF. The CDR3 bases are TGTGCCAGCAGCTTAGGGGGGACTAGCGGGGCTGCTAGCACAGATACGCAGTATTTT.

The rearrangement links TRBV28 to TRBJ1-2; the match to TRBD1 covers 11 bases. V shed 5 bases, J shed 5 bases, and the junction held 7 bases outside the gene matches. The CDR3 totals 15 residues. From germline, CDR1 is MDHEN and CDR2 SYDVKM. CDR3 protein: CASSQGDRGIYGYTF. CDR3 nucleotides: TGTGCCAGCAGTCAAGGGGACAGGGGGATATATGGCTACACCTTC.

The V call is TRBV19, the J call TRBJ1-1, with 7 nucleotides matching TRBD1. Germline values: CDR1 LNHDA, CDR2 SQIVND (reference sequence). J gave up 10 bases and V 2 bases, and 10 bases lay outside the gene matches. The CDR3 is 14 amino acids. In nucleotides, the CDR3 is TGTGCCAGTAGTATAAGGGGCCAGACAGGGCGAGCTTTCTTT. This encodes CASSIRGQTGRAFF.

The V call is TRBV18, the J call TRBJ1-2, with 9 bases matching TRBD1. This CDR3 spans 16 amino acids. Per the germline V gene, CDR1 is KGHSH and CDR2 is LQKENI. J was trimmed by 8 bases and V by 1 base; bases with no gene match: 11. As DNA, the CDR3 is TGTGCCAGCTCACCACAACGGGACAGGGTAAAGTGGGGCTACACCTTC. Protein sequence: CASSPQRDRVKWGYTF. Full variable domain (outside the CDR3, taken from reference TRBV18 and TRBJ1-2): NAGVMQNPRHLVRRRGQEARLRCSPMKGHSHVYWYRQLPEEGLKFMVYLQKENIIDESGMPKERFSAEFPKEGPSILRIQQVVRGDSAAYFCASSPQRDRVKWGYTFGSGTRLTVV.

This rearrangement joins TRBV5-6 to TRBJ2-2, with no clear D. V lost 0 bases and J lost 1, with 7 bases in between. CDR1 is SGHDT and CDR2 is YYEEEE in the germline V gene. This CDR3 has 15 amino acids. CDR3 in amino acids: CASSLALENTGELFF. The CDR3 bases are TGTGCCAGCAGCTTGGCCTTAGAGAACACCGGGGAGCTGTTTTTT.

The chain has TRBV6-5 and TRBJ2-6; D is possibly TRBD1 (6 bases). The CDR3 loop spans 15 amino acids. Germline CDR1 reads MNHEY; CDR2 reads SVGAGI. V was shortened by 7 bases and J by 2 bases, with 12 bases between the two germline ends. Written as DNA, the CDR3 is TGTGCCAGCATCCGGCAGGGGCCTGGGGCCAACGTCCTGACTTTC. The encoded protein is CASIRQGPGANVLTF.

This rearrangement joins TRBV3-1 (or the pseudogene TRBV3-2) to TRBJ1-4; D ambiguous. V was shortened by 7 bases and J by 4 bases, with 10 bases between the two germline ends. This CDR3 comprises 13 residues. CDR1 and CDR2 from the germline V gene are LGHDT and YNNKEL (reference sequence). The DNA of the CDR3 is TGTGCCAGCACCCTGAGAGATAATGAAAAACTGTTTTTT. Its translation is CASTLRDNEKLFF.

The rearrangement uses TRBV7-3 and TRBJ2-5; 7 bases fit TRBD2. This CDR3 has 14 amino acids. Germline assignment: CDR1 SGHTA and CDR2 FQGTGA. Losses at the gene ends were 5 bases for V and 5 bases for J; bases not matched to a gene: 8. The CDR3 loop is CASSRSGLEETQYF. In nucleotides, the CDR3 is TGTGCCAGCAGCCGGTCCGGACTAGAGGAGACCCAGTACTTC.

V and J are TRBV30 and TRBJ2-7; 9 nucleotides line up with TRBD1. The ends lost 5 bases at V and 4 bases at J; junction bases unmatched: 6. Looked up from germline, CDR1 is GTSNPN and CDR2 is SVGIG (reference sequence). The CDR3 extends over 13 amino acids. The CDR3 protein is CAWSGTGLYEQYF. The CDR3 DNA sequence: TGTGCCTGGTCCGGGACAGGGTTATACGAGCAGTACTTC.

The chain has TRBV29-1 and TRBJ1-2; 7 bases line up with TRBD1. The CDR3 spans 11 residues. Trimming removed 7 bases from V and 10 bases from J; junction bases left unmatched: 9. CDR1 is SQVTM, CDR2 ANQGSEA, per germline. The CDR3 spells CSASTGSFYTF. Written as DNA, the CDR3 is TGCAGCGCTTCGACAGGGTCATTCTACACCTTC.

V and J are TRBV3-1 (or the pseudogene TRBV3-2) and TRBJ1-2; D call uncertain. Looked up from germline, CDR1 is LGHDT and CDR2 is YNNKEL (reference sequence). The CDR3 is 12 residues long. Trimming pared 2 bases from V and 5 bases from J, leaving 6 bases between. CDR3: CASSQQVYGYTF. For the CDR3, the DNA is TGTGCCAGCAGCCAACAGGTTTATGGCTACACCTTC.

This clone was counted a few times. The V and J genes are TRBV10-3 and TRBJ2-1, with 9 bases aligning to TRBD1. This CDR3 has 16 residues. Germline lookup yields CDR1 ENHRY and CDR2 SYGVKD. V dropped 7 bases and J dropped 6; count of bases not matched to a gene: 13. The CDR3 bases are TGTGCCATCAAAAGCCCTCGGACAGGGGAGGTCAATGAGCAGTTCTTC. Protein product: CAIKSPRTGEVNEQFF.

The chain combines TRBV5-1 with TRBJ2-3, with TRBD1 matching 7 bases. V trimming: 4 bases; J trimming: 7 bases; junction bases outside the gene matches: 12. CDR3 size: 15 residues. The germline CDR1 and CDR2 sequences are SGHRS and YFSETQ. CDR3 protein: CASSIRTGDLNTQYF. The DNA of the CDR3 is TGCGCCAGCAGCATAAGGACAGGAGATCTAAATACGCAGTATTTT.

The J gene is TRBJ1-2, the V gene TRBV3-1 (or the pseudogene TRBV3-2); the D gene is possibly TRBD1 (5 bases). V was cut by 7 bases and J by 2 bases, with 8 bases left in between. Germline CDR1 is LGHDT and CDR2 is YNNKEL (reference sequence). The CDR3 length is 12 residues. The CDR3 DNA reads TGTGCCAGCAAAGCAGGGAACTATGGCTACACCTTC. It encodes CASKAGNYGYTF.

The rearrangement joins TRBV7-9 to TRBJ2-2, with D perhaps TRBD1 (6 bases). Germline-derived CDR1 and CDR2 are SEHNR and FQNEAQ (reference sequence). This CDR3 comprises 16 residues. The V end was cut by 7 bases, the J end by 0 bases, with 15 bases between. The CDR3 region has the DNA TGTGCCAGCACCTTGGGTTGGGGGCCGAACACCGGGGAGCTGTTTTTT. It codes for CASTLGWGPNTGELFF.

This sequence joins TRBV5-5 and TRBJ2-3, with 9 bases lining up with TRBD1. The CDR3 contains 15 residues. V shed 2 bases, J shed 1 base, and the junction held 2 bases outside the gene matches. In germline, CDR1 is SGHKS, CDR2 YYEKEE (reference sequence). The CDR3 coding sequence is TGTGCCAGCAGCTTAACAGGGGGCCGCACAGATACGCAGTATTTT. Encoded protein: CASSLTGGRTDTQYF.

The V gene is TRBV5-1, the J gene TRBJ2-5, with 7 bases fitting TRBD2. This CDR3 is built from 20 residues. J gave up 1 base and V 0 bases, and 18 bases lay outside the gene matches. Germline assignment: CDR1 SGHRS and CDR2 YFSETQ. In nucleotides, the CDR3 is TGCGCCAGCAGCTTGGAAACGGGGTATTTAGGCGGGAGCCCCCAAGAGACCCAGTACTTC. It encodes CASSLETGYLGGSPQETQYF.

This rearrangement joins TRBV7-2 to TRBJ2-1, with 13 bases fitting TRBD2. V was pared by 5 bases and J by 3 bases, with 10 bases of the junction left unmatched. The CDR3 has 18 amino acids. Germline V gene lookup returns CDR1 SGHTA and CDR2 FQGNSA. CDR3 DNA sequence: TGTGCCAGCAGCCCGGGACTAGCGGGATATAAATACTACAATGAGCAGTTCTTC. Its protein product is CASSPGLAGYKYYNEQFF.

The rearrangement joins TRBV3-1 (or the pseudogene TRBV3-2) to TRBJ2-7, with TRBD2 matching over 9 bases. The CDR3 has 15 residues. Trimming cost V 5 bases and J 3 bases; bases outside gene matches: 8. Looked up from germline, CDR1 is LGHDT and CDR2 is YNNKEL (reference sequence). As DNA, the CDR3 is TGTGCCAGCAGCTCGACTAGCGGTAAAGTCTACGAGCAGTACTTC. This sequence encodes CASSSTSGKVYEQYF.

The chain uses TRBV7-9 and TRBJ1-6; D is undetermined. Germline V lookup: CDR1 SEHNR, CDR2 FQNEAQ (reference sequence). The CDR3 loop spans 12 amino acids. Trimming left V 3 bases short and J 11 bases short, with 8 bases between. In DNA, the CDR3 is TGTGCCAGCAGCTTCGGAGGAGCACCCCTCCACTTT. The encoded protein is CASSFGGAPLHF. Combining the CDR3 with reference TRBV7-9 and TRBJ1-6 gives the whole variable domain DTGVSQNPRHKITKRGQNVTFRCDPISEHNRLYWYRQTLGQGPEFLTYFQNEAQLEKSRLLSDRFSAERPKGSFSTLEIQRTEQGDSAMYLCASSFGGAPLHFGNGTRLTVT.

V is TRBV5-6 and J is TRBJ1-2; 11 bases match TRBD1. CDR1 is SGHDT, CDR2 YYEEEE, per germline. Losses at the gene ends were 0 bases for V and 3 bases for J; bases not matched to a gene: 13. The length of the CDR3 is 19 residues. CDR3 DNA: TGTGCCAGCAGCTTGGAGTTGTCGGACAGGGGGCGGTTGCACTATGGCTACACCTTC. Protein product: CASSLELSDRGRLHYGYTF.

The chain recombines TRBV5-5 with TRBJ1-2, with unresolved D. The V end lost 0 bases, the J end lost 8 bases, and 14 bases lay between the germline ends. Germline V lookup: CDR1 SGHKS, CDR2 YYEKEE (reference sequence). The CDR3 has 14 residues. CDR3 protein: CASSLDVVTGGYTF. The CDR3 DNA reads TGTGCCAGCAGCTTGGACGTAGTGACGGGGGGCTACACCTTC.

This rearrangement joins TRBV13 to TRBJ2-7; tentative D call: TRBD2 (5 bases). This CDR3 contains 14 residues. Per the germline V gene, CDR1 is PRHDT and CDR2 is FYEKMQ (reference sequence). V was shortened by 7 bases and J by 4 bases, with 17 bases between the two germline ends. CDR3 sequence (DNA): TGTGCCAGCACTCGAGGTCTAGCTCGGTACGAGCAGTACTTC. It encodes CASTRGLARYEQYF.

The chain links TRBV24-1 to TRBJ2-3; 7 bases line up with TRBD2. The V and J ends lost 5 bases and 6 bases, in that order; junction bases with no gene match: 4. The CDR3 is 13 amino acids. Germline-derived CDR1 and CDR2 are KGHDR and SFDVKD. The CDR3 loop is CATSAAGRDTQYF. CDR3 bases: TGTGCCACCAGTGCAGCGGGGAGGGATACGCAGTATTTT.